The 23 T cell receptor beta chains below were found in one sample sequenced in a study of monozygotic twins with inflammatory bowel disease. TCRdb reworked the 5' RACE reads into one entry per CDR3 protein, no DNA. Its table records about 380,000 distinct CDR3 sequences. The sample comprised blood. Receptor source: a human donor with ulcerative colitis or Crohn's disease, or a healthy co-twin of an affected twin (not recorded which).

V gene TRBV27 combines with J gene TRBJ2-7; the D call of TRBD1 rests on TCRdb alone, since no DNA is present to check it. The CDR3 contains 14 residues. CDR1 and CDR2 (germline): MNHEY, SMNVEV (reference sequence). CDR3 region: CASRPGQPSYEQYF.

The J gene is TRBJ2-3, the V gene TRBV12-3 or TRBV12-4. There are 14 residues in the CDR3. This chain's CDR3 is CASSQKHDTDTQYF.

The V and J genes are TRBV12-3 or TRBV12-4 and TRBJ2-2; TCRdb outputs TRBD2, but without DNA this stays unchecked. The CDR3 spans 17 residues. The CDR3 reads CASMTLGDAANTGELFF.

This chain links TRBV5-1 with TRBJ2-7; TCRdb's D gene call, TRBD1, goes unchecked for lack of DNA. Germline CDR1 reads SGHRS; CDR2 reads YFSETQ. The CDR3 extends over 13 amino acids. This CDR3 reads CASSFTGVDEQYF.

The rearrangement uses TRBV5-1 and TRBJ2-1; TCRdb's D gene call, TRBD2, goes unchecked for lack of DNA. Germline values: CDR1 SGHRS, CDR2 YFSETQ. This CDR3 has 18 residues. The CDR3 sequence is CASSPRAPSGNSYNEQFF.

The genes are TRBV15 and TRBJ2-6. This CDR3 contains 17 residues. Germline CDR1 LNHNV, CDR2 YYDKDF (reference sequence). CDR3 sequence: CATSRVRGSSGANVLTF.

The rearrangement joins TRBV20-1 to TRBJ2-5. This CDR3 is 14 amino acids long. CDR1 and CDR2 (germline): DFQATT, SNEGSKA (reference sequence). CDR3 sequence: CSAKTPRATETQYF.

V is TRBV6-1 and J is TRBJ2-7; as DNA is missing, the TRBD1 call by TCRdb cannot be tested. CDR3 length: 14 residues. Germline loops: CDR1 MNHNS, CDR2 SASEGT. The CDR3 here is CASRNRGRGYEQYF.

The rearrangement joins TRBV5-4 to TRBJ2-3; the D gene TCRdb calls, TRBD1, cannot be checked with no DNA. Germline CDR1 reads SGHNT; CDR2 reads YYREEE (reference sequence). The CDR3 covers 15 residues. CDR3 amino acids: CASSLRGKPADTQYF.

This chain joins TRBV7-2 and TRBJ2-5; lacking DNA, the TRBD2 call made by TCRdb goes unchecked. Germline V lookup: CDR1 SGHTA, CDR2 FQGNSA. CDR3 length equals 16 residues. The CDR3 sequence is CASSPEGLAGGQTQYF.

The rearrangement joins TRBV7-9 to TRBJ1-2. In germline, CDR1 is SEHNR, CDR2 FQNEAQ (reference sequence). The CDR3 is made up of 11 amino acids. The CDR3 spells CASSLAYGYTF.

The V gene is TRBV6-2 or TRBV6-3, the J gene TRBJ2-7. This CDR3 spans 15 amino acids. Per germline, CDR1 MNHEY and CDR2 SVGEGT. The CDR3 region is CASSYPAGAAYEQYF.

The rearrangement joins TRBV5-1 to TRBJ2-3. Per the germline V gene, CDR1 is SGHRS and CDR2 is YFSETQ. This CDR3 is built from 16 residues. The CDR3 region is CASSLFVAASTDTQYF.

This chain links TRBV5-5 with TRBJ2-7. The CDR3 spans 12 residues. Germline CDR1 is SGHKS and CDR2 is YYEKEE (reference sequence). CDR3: CASSWQDYEQYF.

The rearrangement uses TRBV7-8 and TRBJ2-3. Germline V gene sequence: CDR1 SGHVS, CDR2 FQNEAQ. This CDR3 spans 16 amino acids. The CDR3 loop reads CATTTLEEQSTDTQYF.

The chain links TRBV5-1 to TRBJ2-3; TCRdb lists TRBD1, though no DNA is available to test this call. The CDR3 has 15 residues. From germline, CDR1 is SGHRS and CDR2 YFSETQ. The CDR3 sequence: CASSLVPSGPDTQYF.

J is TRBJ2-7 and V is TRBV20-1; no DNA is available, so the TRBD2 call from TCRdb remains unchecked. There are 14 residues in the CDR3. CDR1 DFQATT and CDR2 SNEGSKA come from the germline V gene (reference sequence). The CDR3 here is CSAGDSLSSYEQYF.

CDR3 protein: CASSFGQATTNEKLFF. The rearrangement uses TRBV5-6 and TRBJ1-4. The CDR3 has 16 residues. The germline CDR1 and CDR2 sequences are SGHDT and YYEEEE.

The CDR3 protein is CSVAAGQGDNEQFF. The chain is built from TRBV29-1 and TRBJ2-1; absent DNA, TCRdb's TRBD1 call cannot be checked. The CDR3 is 14 residues long. CDR1 is SQVTM, CDR2 ANQGSEA, per germline.

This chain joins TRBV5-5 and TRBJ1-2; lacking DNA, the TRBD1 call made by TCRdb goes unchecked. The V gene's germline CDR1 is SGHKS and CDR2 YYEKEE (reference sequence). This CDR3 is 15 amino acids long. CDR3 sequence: CASSPQGFGDYGYTF. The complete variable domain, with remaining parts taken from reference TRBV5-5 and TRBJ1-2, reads DAGVTQSPTHLIKTRGQQVTLRCSPISGHKSVSWYQQVLGQGPQFIFQYYEKEERGRGNFPDRFSARQFPNYSSELNVNALLLGDSALYLCASSPQGFGDYGYTFGSGTRLTVV.

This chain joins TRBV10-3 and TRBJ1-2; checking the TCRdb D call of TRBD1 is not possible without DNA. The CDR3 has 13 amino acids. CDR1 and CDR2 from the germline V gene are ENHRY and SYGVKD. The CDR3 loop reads CAIRDRGEKGYTF.

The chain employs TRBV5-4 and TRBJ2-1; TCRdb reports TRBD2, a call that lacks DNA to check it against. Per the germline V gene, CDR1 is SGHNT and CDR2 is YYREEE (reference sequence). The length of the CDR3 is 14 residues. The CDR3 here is CASSLVSGDSEQFF.

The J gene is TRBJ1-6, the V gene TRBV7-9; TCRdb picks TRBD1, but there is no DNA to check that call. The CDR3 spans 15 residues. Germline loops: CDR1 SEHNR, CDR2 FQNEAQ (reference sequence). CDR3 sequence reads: CASSERTGSWSPLHF.